This note documents a single TCR beta chain sequence. The data were taken from a study of CD8 T cells in Susac syndrome. The RNA, about 0.5 to 1 ug, was put through reverse transcription using random hexamers. TCRdb itself ran the immunoSEQ multiplex PCR reads through MiXCR, one entry per CDR3 protein. Of 100,000 to 150,000 distinct CDR3 sequences detected, over 85% appear once; the ten largest clones hold roughly 0.3%. The CDR3 runs to 15 residues. Germline V gene sequence: CDR1 LNHNV, CDR2 YYDKDF (reference sequence). The ends lost 4 bases at V and 6 bases at J; junction bases unmatched: 6. High-throughput TCR beta sequencing covered peripheral CD8+ and CD4+ T cells.

This clonotype was obtained from a human donor with multiple sclerosis. The chain couples TRBV15 to TRBJ2-1, with 10 bases identical to TRBD1. Source material: CD8+ T cells from PBMCs. CDR3 nucleotides: TGTGCCACCAGCACCCGACAGGGGGCCCGCAATGAGCAGTTCTTC. Translated: CATSTRQGARNEQFF.